This T cell receptor beta chain comes out of a study of T cells in Graves' hyperthyroidism and ophthalmopathy. The overall study: It was at initial diagnosis, before any treatment, that peripheral blood was collected. Findings and limits, study-wide: Researchers report that a 13 V-J model separated ophthalmopathy from stable hyperthyroidism.

V was cut by 4 bases and J by 7 bases, with 14 bases left in between. The germline gives CDR1 SGHDT, CDR2 YYEEEE. This CDR3 region has 13 residues. Graves' hyperthyroidism was deemed stable given no ophthalmopathy progression within 18 months. Participants, patients aged 18 to 65, had newly diagnosed hyperthyroidism with a duration under 2 months. Authors of the study amplified TCR beta CDR3 regions from RNA transcripts. First-round RT-PCR of the TCR CDR3 relied on the HTBI primer set. Each CDR3 protein gets one entry after TCRdb re-called the multiplex PCR reads with MiXCR. The repertoire includes around 350,000 distinct CDR3 sequences, 13% of them detected once, and 9% to 9.5% sits in the top ten. Regarding this clonotype: Its target is unknown.

This TCR came from a woman younger than 35 with Graves' hyperthyroidism. This chain uses TRBV5-6 with TRBJ1-2; tentatively, D is TRBD1 (5 bases). The specimen sequenced was blood. CDR3 region: CASSDAGFLGYTF. The CDR3 DNA follows: TGTGCCAGCAGCGATGCAGGGTTTCTTGGCTACACCTTC.